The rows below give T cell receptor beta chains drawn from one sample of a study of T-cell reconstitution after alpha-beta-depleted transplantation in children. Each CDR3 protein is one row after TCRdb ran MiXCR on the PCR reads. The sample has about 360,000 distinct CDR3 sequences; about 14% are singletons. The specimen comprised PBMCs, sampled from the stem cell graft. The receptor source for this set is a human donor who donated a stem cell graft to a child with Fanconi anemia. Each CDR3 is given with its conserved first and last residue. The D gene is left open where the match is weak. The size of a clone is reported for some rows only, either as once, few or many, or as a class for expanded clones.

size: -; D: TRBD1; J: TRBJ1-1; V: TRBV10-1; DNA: TGCGCCAGCAGTGTCGGACAGGGGGTTGAAGCTTTCTTT; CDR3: CASSVGQGVEAFF
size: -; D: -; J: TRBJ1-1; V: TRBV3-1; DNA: TGTGCCAGCAGCCAATATCTGGACGGTGAAGCTTTCTTT; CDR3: CASSQYLDGEAFF
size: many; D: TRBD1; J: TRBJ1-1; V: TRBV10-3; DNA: TGTGCCATCAGTGAGCCCGGACAGGCCAACACTGAAGCTTTCTTT; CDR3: CAISEPGQANTEAFF
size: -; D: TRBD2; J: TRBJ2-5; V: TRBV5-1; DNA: TGCGCCAGCAGCCTCCTGACTAGCGGGGGGAGGGAGACCCAGTACTTC; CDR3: CASSLLTSGGRETQYF
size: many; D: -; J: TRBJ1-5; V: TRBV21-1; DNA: TGTGCCAGCAGCGCCCCCCCCGATCGGCCCCAGCATTTT; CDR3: CASSAPPDRPQHF
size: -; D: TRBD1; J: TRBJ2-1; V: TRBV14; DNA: TGTGCCAGCAGCCAGGCGTCGAAGGGGGCCGCTTACAATGAGCAGTTCTTC; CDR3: CASSQASKGAAYNEQFF
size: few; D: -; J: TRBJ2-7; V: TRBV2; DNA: TGTGCCAGCAGAAAACAGGAGAGCTCCTACGAGCAGTACTTC; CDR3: CASRKQESSYEQYF
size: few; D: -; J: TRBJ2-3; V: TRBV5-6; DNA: TGTGCCAGCAGCTTACTAGGGGGAAGAGGAGATACGCAGTATTTT; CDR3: CASSLLGGRGDTQYF
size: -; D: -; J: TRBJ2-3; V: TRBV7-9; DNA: TGTGCCAGCAGCTTAGTTGCGGCCCCCGCAGATACGCAGTATTTT; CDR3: CASSLVAAPADTQYF
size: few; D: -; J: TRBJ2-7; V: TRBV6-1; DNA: TGTGCCAGCAACCAACCGGGACAAACCTACGAGCAGTACTTC; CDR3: CASNQPGQTYEQYF